The following is a T cell receptor beta chain sequence with its context. Its antigen is not known. This table comes from immunoSEQ multiplex PCR, and its TCRdb copy is limited to in-frame clones, with some not included. The repertoire has 120,000 to 150,000 clones, roughly 91% of them found once; the top ten carry about 1.9%. The CDR3 has 17 residues. Trimming shortened V by 3 bases and J by 2 bases, and 17 bases separated the two germline ends. Per germline, CDR1 MGHDK and CDR2 SYGVNS. This sample is part of a study of T cell responses to AZD1222 COVID-19 vaccine. Overall study results and limits: The reported proportion of spike-specific TCRs targeting unmutated variant regions was nearly half. Once two AZD1222 doses were given, Spike-specific TCR breadth and depth went up.

This receptor was obtained from an adult in good health. Specimen: peripheral blood, collected on day 0 of AZD1222 vaccination. V usage is TRBV25-1 and J usage is TRBJ1-3; D might be TRBD1 (6 bases). The CDR3 nucleotides read TGTGCCAGCAGTGAGAGTGACGACAGACAGGCTGGAAACACCATATATTTT. Translation gives CASSESDDRQAGNTIYF. The full variable domain, in which reference TRBV25-1 and TRBJ1-3 provide the parts outside the CDR3, is EADIYQTPRYLVIGTGKKITLECSQTMGHDKMYWYQQDPGMELHLIHYSYGVNSTEKGDLSSESTVSRIRTEHFPLTLESARPSHTSQYLCASSESDDRQAGNTIYFGEGSWLTVV.